The TCR beta chain described here comes from a study of OX40 agonist ivuxolimab in advanced cancers. CDR1 is SGHNT and CDR2 is YYREEE in the germline V gene (reference sequence). The ends lost 4 bases at V and 8 bases at J; junction bases unmatched: 15. The CDR3 is 18 amino acids. This clone was counted only a few times. What it binds is not known. TCRdb's copy holds only in-frame clones and misses some; the assay was immunoSEQ multiplex PCR. The table has approximately 70,000 clones, approximately 90% seen once. General observations from the study: At doses 0.1 to 3.0 mg/kg, CD4+ and CD8+ clones expanded.

The starting material was CD4+ or CD8+ T cells sorted from blood, obtained in a trial of the OX40 agonist ivuxolimab. J is TRBJ1-4 and V is TRBV5-4; 12 bases are shared with TRBD1. This receptor was taken from an adult with an advanced solid tumor such as melanoma, head and neck, liver or kidney cancer. The CDR3 DNA follows: TGTGCCAGCAGCCCAAGCGGGACAGGGGGCCTAGGGGAGGAAAAACTGTTTTTT. Its protein product is CASSPSGTGGLGEEKLFF. Variable domain in full (rest from reference TRBV5-4 and TRBJ1-4): ETGVTQSPTHLIKTRGQQVTLRCSSQSGHNTVSWYQQALGQGPQFIFQYYREEENGRGNFPPRFSGLQFPNYSSELNVNALELDDSALYLCASSPSGTGGLGEEKLFFGSGTQLSVL.